What follows is one T cell receptor (beta chain) and its context. Source study methods: The assay estimated nucleated cells by amplifying reference gene primers. Here immunoSEQ multiplex PCR was the method, and the copy in TCRdb shows in-frame clones only, minus some. The D gene and trimming were derived from the DNA, and the V and J assignments and clone size from that table. Among 250,000 to 350,000 clones listed, 85% were seen once. Those who participated ranged in age from roughly 18 to 90 years and resided in around 22 US areas. In assigning cohorts, the study relied on participant-reported clinical history. This record comes from a study of blood T cell repertoires in COVID-19. Study summary: T cells, B-cell-depleted T cells, or PBMCs provided the cDNA or gDNA that served as material.

The germline V gene has CDR1 LNHDA and CDR2 SQIVND (reference sequence). This CDR3 spans 12 amino acids. The V end was cut by 4 bases, the J end by 6 bases, with 9 bases between. The specimen was PBMCs or T cells enriched from blood (not recorded which). The sequence was obtained from a woman aged 45-65 years who had recovered from COVID-19. This chain uses TRBV19 with TRBJ1-2; weak D call: TRBD1 (6 bases). The CDR3 DNA sequence: TGTGCCAGTAGTAGGGACATCCATGGCTACACCTTC. Translated, it gives CASSRDIHGYTF.